A single sample is the source of the 7 T cell receptor beta chains below, sequenced in a study of Ad26.COV2.S vaccination and SARS-CoV-2 variants. Assay: immunoSEQ multiplex PCR; the TCRdb copy retains only in-frame clones and omits some. The table includes approximately 140,000 clones, about nine tenths detected once. The specimen was peripheral blood, collected after recovery from COVID-19. These receptor sequences come from a human donor who had recovered from COVID-19.

A few counts support this clone. The V gene is TRBV11-2, the J gene TRBJ1-6; no definite D call. Germline loops: CDR1 SGHAT, CDR2 FQNNGV. Deletions cut 1 base from V and 12 bases from J, with 10 bases between. This CDR3 region has 13 residues. The chain's CDR3 is CASSLVFPGPLHF. The CDR3 DNA sequence: TGTGCCAGCAGCTTAGTTTTCCCGGGACCCCTCCACTTT.

Remarks on this clone: Distinct nucleotide sequences in the sample also encode this CDR3. V is TRBV20-1 and J is TRBJ2-7; D is possibly TRBD2 (5 bases). The V and J ends lost 3 bases and 2 bases respectively, with 8 bases between them. CDR3 length: 12 residues. The germline V gene has CDR1 DFQATT and CDR2 SNEGSKA (reference sequence). CDR3 loop: CSASGRAYEQYF. The DNA of the CDR3 is TGCAGTGCTAGTGGGCGGGCCTACGAGCAGTACTTC.

This clone has just a few counts. This chain connects TRBV7-9 to TRBJ2-7; 12 bases are shared with TRBD2. V lost 5 bases to trimming and J lost 2 bases; unmatched junction nucleotides: 4. CDR3 length equals 15 residues. The V gene's germline CDR1 is SEHNR and CDR2 FQNEAQ (reference sequence). The CDR3 DNA follows: TGTGCCAGCAGCAAAGGACTAGCGGGGACCTACGAGCAGTACTTC. This gives the protein CASSKGLAGTYEQYF.

The chain employs TRBV2 and TRBJ1-6; 7 bases fit TRBD1. The CDR3 spans 16 residues. Germline V lookup: CDR1 SNHLY, CDR2 FYNNEI. J lost 9 bases, V lost 8 bases, and 16 bases had no gene match. The CDR3: CASVWDRLDQSSPLHF. CDR3 bases: TGTGCCAGCGTCTGGGACAGATTAGATCAGAGTTCACCCCTCCACTTT.

This clone was counted once. V gene TRBV7-2 combines with J gene TRBJ1-1; D unclear. The V gene's germline CDR1 is SGHTA and CDR2 FQGNSA. V gave up 2 bases and J gave up 2 bases, with 9 bases separating them. CDR3 length equals 14 residues. CDR3 bases: TGTGCCAGCAGCTTAATTCGGGGAAACACTGAAGCTTTCTTT. This codes for CASSLIRGNTEAFF.

The V call is TRBV6-1, the J call TRBJ2-1; D unclear. This CDR3 region has 16 residues. The V end lost 0 bases, the J end lost 0 bases, and 9 bases lay between the germline ends. Germline CDR1 reads MNHNS; CDR2 reads SASEGT. The CDR3 loop reads CASSEAGQNSYNEQFF. The CDR3 DNA sequence: TGTGCCAGCAGTGAAGCAGGGCAGAACTCCTACAATGAGCAGTTCTTC.

The chain couples TRBV27 to TRBJ2-1; no clear D. This CDR3 region has 12 residues. Trimming took off 6 bases at V and 4 bases at J, with 7 bases between the two ends. From germline, CDR1 is MNHEY and CDR2 SMNVEV (reference sequence). This CDR3 reads CASSLGYNEQFF. The DNA for the CDR3 is TGTGCCAGCAGCCTCGGGTACAATGAGCAGTTCTTC.